This T cell receptor beta chain stems from a study of OX40 agonist ivuxolimab in advanced cancers. The overall study: Ivuxolimab, which patients received intravenously every 2 weeks, was dosed at 0.01 to 10 mg/kg. Of the participants, 35% to 50% had some prior anti-PD-1, anti-PD-L1 or anti-CTLA-4 therapy, which was allowed.

This table comes from immunoSEQ multiplex PCR, and its TCRdb copy is limited to in-frame clones, with some not included. The sample has some 35,000 clones, approximately 80% seen once; the top ten hold roughly 14%. Worth noting for this clone: Antigen specificity is unknown.

The study, taken as a whole, reports: On average, CD8+ T cells showed a greater number of expanded clones than CD4+. The authors did not determine the antigen specificity of the expanded peripheral T cells.

V lost 2 bases and J 5 bases, leaving 13 bases between the germline ends. The CDR3 sequence is 15 residues long. The V gene's germline CDR1 is MNHNY and CDR2 SVGAGI (reference sequence). The sequencing here drew on CD4+ or CD8+ T cells sorted from blood, taken in a trial of the OX40 agonist ivuxolimab. This TCR derives from an adult with an advanced solid tumor such as melanoma, head and neck, liver or kidney cancer. The J gene is TRBJ2-1, the V gene TRBV6-6; D tentatively reads TRBD1 or TRBD2 (6 bases each). DNA for the CDR3: TGTGCCAGCAGTTACCCTACGGGGGCGAACAATGAGCAGTTCTTC. It translates to CASSYPTGANNEQFF.